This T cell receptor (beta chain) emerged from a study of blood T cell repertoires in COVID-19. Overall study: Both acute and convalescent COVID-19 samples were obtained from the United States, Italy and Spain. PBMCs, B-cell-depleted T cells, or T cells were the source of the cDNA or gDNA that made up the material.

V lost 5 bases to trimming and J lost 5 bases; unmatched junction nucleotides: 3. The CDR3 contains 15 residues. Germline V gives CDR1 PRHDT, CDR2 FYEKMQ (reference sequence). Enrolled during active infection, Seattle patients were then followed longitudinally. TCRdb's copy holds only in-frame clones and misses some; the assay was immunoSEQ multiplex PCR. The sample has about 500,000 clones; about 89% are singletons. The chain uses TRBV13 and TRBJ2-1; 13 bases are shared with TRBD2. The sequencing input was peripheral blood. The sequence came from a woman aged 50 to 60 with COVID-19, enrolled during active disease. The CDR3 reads CASSHGTSGNNEQFF. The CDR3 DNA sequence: TGTGCCAGCAGCCACGGGACTAGCGGGAACAATGAGCAGTTCTTC.